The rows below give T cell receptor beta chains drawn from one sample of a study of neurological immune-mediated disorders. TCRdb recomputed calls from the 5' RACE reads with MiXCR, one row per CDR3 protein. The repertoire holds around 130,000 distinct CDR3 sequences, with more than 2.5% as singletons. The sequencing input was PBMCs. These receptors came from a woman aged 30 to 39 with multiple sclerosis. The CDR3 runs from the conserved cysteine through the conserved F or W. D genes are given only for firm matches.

CDR3 protein: CASSHRGGYTF; V gene: TRBV6-2/TRBV6-3; D gene: NA
CDR3 protein: CASSERGLAGTF; V gene: TRBV10-2; D gene: TRBD1
CDR3 protein: CASSLLTGTGGTDTLYF; V gene: TRBV18; D gene: TRBD1
CDR3 protein: CSAVRDLYNEQFF; V gene: TRBV20-1; D gene: NA
CDR3 protein: CASSPSDRGSNQPQHF; V gene: TRBV6-5; D gene: TRBD1
CDR3 protein: CASSVSGAYGYTF; V gene: TRBV9; D gene: NA
CDR3 protein: CASSQGYNPWAGAFF; V gene: TRBV14; D gene: NA
CDR3 protein: CATSRDRGPNTEAFF; V gene: TRBV15; D gene: NA
CDR3 protein: CSARKWAGFSYEQYF; V gene: TRBV20-1; D gene: NA
CDR3 protein: CSAHSVGTAGYGYTF; V gene: TRBV20-1; D gene: NA
CDR3 protein: CASSVTVSNYGYTF; V gene: TRBV27; D gene: NA
CDR3 protein: CSAKGDSLPTDTQYF; V gene: TRBV20-1; D gene: NA
CDR3 protein: CASSVTPERSYNSPLHF; V gene: TRBV11-2; D gene: NA
CDR3 protein: CASSLAEGPRQYF; V gene: TRBV7-2; D gene: NA
CDR3 protein: CATSRDGDNQETQYF; V gene: TRBV15; D gene: NA
CDR3 protein: CASSFWGDEQYF; V gene: TRBV5-1; D gene: NA
CDR3 protein: CSAVSGANVLTF; V gene: TRBV20-1; D gene: NA
CDR3 protein: CASSFADSSYEQYF; V gene: TRBV7-2; D gene: NA
CDR3 protein: CASSLAGVNSPLHF; V gene: TRBV5-1; D gene: NA
CDR3 protein: CASSQGRVLPVDEKLFF; V gene: TRBV3-1; D gene: NA
CDR3 protein: CASGGDRGPYYGYTF; V gene: TRBV14; D gene: TRBD1
CDR3 protein: CASSVLLETQYF; V gene: TRBV10-2; D gene: NA
CDR3 protein: CASSVAPREYYGYTF; V gene: TRBV9; D gene: NA
CDR3 protein: CSARDRGSWSYEQYF; V gene: TRBV20-1; D gene: NA
CDR3 protein: CASALTYSYNEQFF; V gene: TRBV11-2; D gene: NA
CDR3 protein: CAISESRDSPSTDTQYF; V gene: TRBV10-3; D gene: NA
CDR3 protein: CSARLGLYNEQFF; V gene: TRBV20-1; D gene: NA
CDR3 protein: CASSYSPAGGIETQYF; V gene: TRBV6-5; D gene: TRBD2
CDR3 protein: CSAPLGESGYGYTF; V gene: TRBV20-1; D gene: NA
CDR3 protein: CASSSAGLTDTQYF; V gene: TRBV5-5; D gene: NA
CDR3 protein: CASSVAPVSGTPDYGYTF; V gene: TRBV9; D gene: NA
CDR3 protein: CSAAGPEAFF; V gene: TRBV29-1; D gene: NA
CDR3 protein: CSATQEGEQFF; V gene: TRBV20-1; D gene: NA
CDR3 protein: CSAIRDRYNEQFF; V gene: TRBV20-1; D gene: TRBD1
CDR3 protein: CASSGVRTGLQETQYF; V gene: TRBV19; D gene: TRBD1
CDR3 protein: CAWRGLANTEAFF; V gene: TRBV30; D gene: NA
CDR3 protein: CASSPGGTGVVTYF; V gene: TRBV7-8; D gene: NA
CDR3 protein: CASSSASGITDTQYF; V gene: TRBV12-3/TRBV12-4; D gene: TRBD2
CDR3 protein: CSASRTSGGANEQYF; V gene: TRBV20-1; D gene: TRBD2
CDR3 protein: CASSRDSVGNQPQHF; V gene: TRBV18; D gene: TRBD1
CDR3 protein: CASSQMGGAGEETQYF; V gene: TRBV14; D gene: TRBD2
CDR3 protein: CASSLSPDTDTQYF; V gene: TRBV7-2; D gene: NA
CDR3 protein: CSARDFSVFSGDNQPQHF; V gene: TRBV20-1; D gene: NA